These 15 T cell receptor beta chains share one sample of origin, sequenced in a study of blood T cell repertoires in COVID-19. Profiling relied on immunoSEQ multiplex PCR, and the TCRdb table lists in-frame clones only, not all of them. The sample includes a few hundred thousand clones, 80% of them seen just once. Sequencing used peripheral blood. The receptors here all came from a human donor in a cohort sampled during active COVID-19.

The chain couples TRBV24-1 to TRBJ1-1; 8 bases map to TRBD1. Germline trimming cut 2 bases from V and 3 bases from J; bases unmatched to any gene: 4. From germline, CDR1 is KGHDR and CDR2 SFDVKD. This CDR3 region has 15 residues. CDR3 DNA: TGTGCCACCAGTGATTCTGGACAGGGCGACACTGAAGCTTTCTTT. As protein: CATSDSGQGDTEAFF.

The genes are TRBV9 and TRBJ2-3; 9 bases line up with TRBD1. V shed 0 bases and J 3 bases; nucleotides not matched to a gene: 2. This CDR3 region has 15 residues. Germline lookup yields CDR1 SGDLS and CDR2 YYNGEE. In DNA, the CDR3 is TGTGCCAGCAGCGTAGTGGACAGGGGAACAGATACGCAGTATTTT. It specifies CASSVVDRGTDTQYF. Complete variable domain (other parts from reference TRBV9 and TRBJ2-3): DSGVTQTPKHLITATGQRVTLRCSPRSGDLSVYWYQQSLDQGLQFLIQYYNGEERAKGNILERFSAQQFPDLHSELNLSSLELGDSALYFCASSVVDRGTDTQYFGPGTRLTVL.

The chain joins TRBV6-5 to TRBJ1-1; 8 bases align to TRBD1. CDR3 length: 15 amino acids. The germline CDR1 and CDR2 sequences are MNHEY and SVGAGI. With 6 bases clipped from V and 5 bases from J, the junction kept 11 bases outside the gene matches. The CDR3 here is CASSLTGAIGTEAFF. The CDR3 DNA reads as TGTGCCAGCAGCCTGACAGGGGCGATTGGGACTGAAGCTTTCTTT.

Written as DNA, the CDR3 is TGTGCCAGCAGCCCCCGACAGGGGGCGTGGACCGGGGAGCTGTTTTTT. Amino acids: CASSPRQGAWTGELFF. V and J are TRBV28 and TRBJ2-2, with TRBD1 matching over 10 bases. The CDR3 sequence is 16 residues long. Germline CDR1 is MDHEN and CDR2 is SYDVKM. Trimming took 6 bases from V and 5 from J; bases not matched to a gene: 9. The entire variable domain, with the rest obtained from reference TRBV28 and TRBJ2-2, is as follows: DVKVTQSSRYLVKRTGEKVFLECVQDMDHENMFWYRQDPGLGLRLIYFSYDVKMKEKGDIPEGYSVSREKKERFSLILESASTNQTSMYLCASSPRQGAWTGELFFGEGSRLTVL.

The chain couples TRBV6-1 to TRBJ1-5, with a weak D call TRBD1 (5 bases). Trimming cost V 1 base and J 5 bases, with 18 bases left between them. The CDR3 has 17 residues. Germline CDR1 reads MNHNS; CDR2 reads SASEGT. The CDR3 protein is CASSEEHFQGPHQPQHF. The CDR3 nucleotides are TGTGCCAGCAGTGAAGAGCACTTTCAGGGCCCCCATCAGCCCCAGCATTTT.

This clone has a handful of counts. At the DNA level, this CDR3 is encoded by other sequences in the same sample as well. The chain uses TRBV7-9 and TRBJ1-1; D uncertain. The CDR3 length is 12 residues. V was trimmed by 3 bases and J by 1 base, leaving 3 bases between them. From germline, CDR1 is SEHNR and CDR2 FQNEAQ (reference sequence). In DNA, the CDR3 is TGTGCCAGCAGCTTCTCGAACACTGAAGCTTTCTTT. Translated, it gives CASSFSNTEAFF.

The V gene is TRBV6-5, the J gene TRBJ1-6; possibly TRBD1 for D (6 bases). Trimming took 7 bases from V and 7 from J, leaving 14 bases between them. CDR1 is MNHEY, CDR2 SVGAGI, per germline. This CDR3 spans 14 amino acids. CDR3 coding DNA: TGTGCCAGCAACAGGGACAACGGAAATTCACCCCTCCACTTT. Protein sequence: CASNRDNGNSPLHF.

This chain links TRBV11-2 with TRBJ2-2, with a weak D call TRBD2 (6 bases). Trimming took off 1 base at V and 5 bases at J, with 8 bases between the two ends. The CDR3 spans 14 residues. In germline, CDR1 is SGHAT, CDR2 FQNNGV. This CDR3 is CASSLGGRTGELFF. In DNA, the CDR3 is TGTGCCAGCAGCTTAGGGGGGAGGACCGGGGAGCTGTTTTTT.

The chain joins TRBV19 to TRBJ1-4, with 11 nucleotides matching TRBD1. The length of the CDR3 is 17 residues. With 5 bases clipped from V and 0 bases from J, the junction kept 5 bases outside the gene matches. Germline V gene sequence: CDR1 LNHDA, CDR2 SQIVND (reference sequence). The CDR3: CASSGQGARSTNEKLFF. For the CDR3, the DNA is TGTGCCAGTAGTGGACAGGGGGCACGATCAACTAATGAAAAACTGTTTTTT. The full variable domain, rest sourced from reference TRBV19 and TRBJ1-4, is DGGITQSPKYLFRKEGQNVTLSCEQNLNHDAMYWYRQDPGQGLRLIYYSQIVNDFQKGDIAEGYSVSREKKESFPLTVTSAQKNPTAFYLCASSGQGARSTNEKLFFGSGTQLSVL.

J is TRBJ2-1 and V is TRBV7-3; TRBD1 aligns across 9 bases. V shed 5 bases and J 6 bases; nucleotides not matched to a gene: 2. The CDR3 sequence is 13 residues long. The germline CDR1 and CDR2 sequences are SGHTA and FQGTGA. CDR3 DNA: TGTGCCAGCAGCAGGGACAGGGCCAATGAGCAGTTCTTC. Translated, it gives CASSRDRANEQFF.

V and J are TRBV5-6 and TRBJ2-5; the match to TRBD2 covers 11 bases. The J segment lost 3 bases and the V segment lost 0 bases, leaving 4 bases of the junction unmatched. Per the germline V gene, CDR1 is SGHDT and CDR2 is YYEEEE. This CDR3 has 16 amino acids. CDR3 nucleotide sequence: TGTGCCAGCAGCTTGGAATTAGCGGGAGGGGAAGAGACCCAGTACTTC. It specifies CASSLELAGGEETQYF.

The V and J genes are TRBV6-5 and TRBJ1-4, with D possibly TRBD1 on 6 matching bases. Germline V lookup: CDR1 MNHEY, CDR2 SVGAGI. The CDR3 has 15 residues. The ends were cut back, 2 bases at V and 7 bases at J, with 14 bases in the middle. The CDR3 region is CASSYGGASGEKLFF. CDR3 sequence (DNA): TGTGCCAGCAGTTACGGGGGGGCGAGTGGTGAAAAACTGTTTTTT.

The CDR3 nucleotides read TGTGCCAGCAGTCGACGACAGGGGGAAATTGGTTACGAGCAGTACTTC. Residues: CASSRRQGEIGYEQYF. The chain recombines TRBV6-6 with TRBJ2-7; 9 nucleotides align to TRBD1. Trimming took 5 bases from V and 4 from J; bases not matched to a gene: 12. CDR3 length: 16 residues. Per the germline V gene, CDR1 is MNHNY and CDR2 is SVGAGI (reference sequence).

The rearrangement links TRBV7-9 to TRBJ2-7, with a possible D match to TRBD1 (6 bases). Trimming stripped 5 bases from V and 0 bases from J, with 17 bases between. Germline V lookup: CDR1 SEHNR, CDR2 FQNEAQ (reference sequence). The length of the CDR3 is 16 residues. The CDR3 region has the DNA TGTGCCAGCAGCCCTCCAGGGGCATCTCGCTCCTACGAGCAGTACTTC. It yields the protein CASSPPGASRSYEQYF.

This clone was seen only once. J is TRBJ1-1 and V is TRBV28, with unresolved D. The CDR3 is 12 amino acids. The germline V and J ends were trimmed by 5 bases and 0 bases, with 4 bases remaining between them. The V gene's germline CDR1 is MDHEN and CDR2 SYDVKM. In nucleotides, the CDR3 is TGTGCCAGCAGTCAAATGAACACTGAAGCTTTCTTT. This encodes CASSQMNTEAFF.